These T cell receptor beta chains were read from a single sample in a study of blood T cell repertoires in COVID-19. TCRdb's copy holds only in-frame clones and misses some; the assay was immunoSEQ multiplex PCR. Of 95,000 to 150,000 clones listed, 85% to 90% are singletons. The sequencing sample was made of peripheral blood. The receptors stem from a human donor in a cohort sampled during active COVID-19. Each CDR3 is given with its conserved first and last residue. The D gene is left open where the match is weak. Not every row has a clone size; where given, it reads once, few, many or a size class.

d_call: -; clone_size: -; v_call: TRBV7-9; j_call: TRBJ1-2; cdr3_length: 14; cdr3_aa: CASSSGLLNYGYTF; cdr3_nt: TGTGCCAGCAGCTCGGGACTCCTAAACTATGGCTACACCTTC
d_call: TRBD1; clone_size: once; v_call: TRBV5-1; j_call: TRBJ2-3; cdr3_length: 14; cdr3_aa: CASSLGDRPDTQYF; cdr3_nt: TGCGCCAGCAGCTTGGGGGACAGACCAGATACGCAGTATTTT
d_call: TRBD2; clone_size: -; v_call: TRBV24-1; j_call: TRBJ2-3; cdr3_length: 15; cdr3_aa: CATSDRAGGTDTQYF; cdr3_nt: TGTGCCACCAGTGACCGAGCGGGAGGCACAGATACGCAGTATTTT
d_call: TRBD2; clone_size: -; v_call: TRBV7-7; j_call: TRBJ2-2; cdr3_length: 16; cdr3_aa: CASSVTGTSVTGELFF; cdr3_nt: TGTGCTAGCAGCGTGACCGGGACTAGCGTCACCGGGGAGCTGTTTTTT
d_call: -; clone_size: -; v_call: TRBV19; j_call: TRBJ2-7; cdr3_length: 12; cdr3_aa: CASSMGGGEQYF; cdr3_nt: TGTGCCAGTAGTATGGGGGGAGGCGAGCAGTACTTC
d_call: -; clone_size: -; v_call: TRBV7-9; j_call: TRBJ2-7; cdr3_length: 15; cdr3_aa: CASSRIRDLPYEQYF; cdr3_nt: TGTGCCAGCAGCCGGATCCGGGACTTGCCCTACGAGCAGTACTTC
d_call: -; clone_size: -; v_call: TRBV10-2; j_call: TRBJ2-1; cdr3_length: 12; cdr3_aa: CASGGQPNEQFF; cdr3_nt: TGCGCCAGCGGTGGACAGCCCAATGAGCAGTTCTTC
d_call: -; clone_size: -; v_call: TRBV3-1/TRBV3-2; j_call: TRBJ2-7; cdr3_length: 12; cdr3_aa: CASSQGGGEQYF; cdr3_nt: TGTGCCAGCAGCCAAGGAGGGGGCGAGCAGTACTTC
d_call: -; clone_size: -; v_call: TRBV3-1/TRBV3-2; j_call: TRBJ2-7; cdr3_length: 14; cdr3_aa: CASSQVRERNEQYF; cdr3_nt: TGTGCCAGCAGCCAAGTGAGAGAGCGAAACGAGCAGTACTTC
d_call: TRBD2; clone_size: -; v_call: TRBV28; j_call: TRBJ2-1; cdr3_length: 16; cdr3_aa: CASSFYGGLANNEQFF; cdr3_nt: TGTGCCAGCAGTTTCTACGGCGGACTAGCGAACAATGAGCAGTTCTTC
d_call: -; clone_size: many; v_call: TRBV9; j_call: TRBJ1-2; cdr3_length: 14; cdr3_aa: CASSSQASYYGYTF; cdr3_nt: TGTGCCAGCAGCTCCCAGGCGTCCTACTATGGCTACACCTTC
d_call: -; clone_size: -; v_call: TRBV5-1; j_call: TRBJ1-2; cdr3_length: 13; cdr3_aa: CASSLDRYYGYTF; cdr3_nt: TGCGCCAGCAGCTTGGACAGGTACTATGGCTACACCTTC
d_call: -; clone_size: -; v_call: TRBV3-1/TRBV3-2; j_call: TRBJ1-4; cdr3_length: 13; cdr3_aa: CASSGEWDEKLFF; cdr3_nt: TGTGCCAGCAGTGGGGAGTGGGATGAAAAACTGTTTTTT
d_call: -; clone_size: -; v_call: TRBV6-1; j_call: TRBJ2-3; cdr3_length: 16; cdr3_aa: CASSEGRGRETDTQYF; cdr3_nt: TGTGCCAGCAGTGAAGGCAGGGGCCGCGAAACAGATACGCAGTATTTT
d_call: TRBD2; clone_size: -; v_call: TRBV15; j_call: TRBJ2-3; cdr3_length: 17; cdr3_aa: CATREWLRTSGTDTQYF; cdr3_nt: TGTGCCACCCGGGAGTGGTTGAGGACTAGCGGCACAGATACGCAGTATTTT
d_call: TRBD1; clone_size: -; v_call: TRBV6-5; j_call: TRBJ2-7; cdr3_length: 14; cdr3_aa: CASSRRTGEYEQYF; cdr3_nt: TGTGCCAGCAGTCGCCGGACAGGGGAATACGAGCAGTACTTC
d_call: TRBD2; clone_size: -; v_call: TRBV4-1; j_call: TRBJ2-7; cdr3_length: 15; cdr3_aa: CASSQGGRGAYEQYF; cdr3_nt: TGCGCCAGCAGCCAAGGAGGGCGGGGGGCTTACGAGCAGTACTTC
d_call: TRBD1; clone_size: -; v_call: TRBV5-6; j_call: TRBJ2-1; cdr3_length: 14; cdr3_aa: CASRRDRDYNEQFF; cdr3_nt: TGTGCCAGCAGAAGGGACAGGGATTACAATGAGCAGTTCTTC
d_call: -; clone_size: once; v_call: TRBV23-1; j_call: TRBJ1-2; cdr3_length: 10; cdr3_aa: CATGVGGYTF; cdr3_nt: TGCGCCACAGGGGTTGGAGGCTACACCTTC
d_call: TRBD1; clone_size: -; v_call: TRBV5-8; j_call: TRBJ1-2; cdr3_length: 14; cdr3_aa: CASSFGQAGWGYTF; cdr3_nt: TGTGCCAGCAGTTTCGGACAGGCCGGCTGGGGCTACACCTTC
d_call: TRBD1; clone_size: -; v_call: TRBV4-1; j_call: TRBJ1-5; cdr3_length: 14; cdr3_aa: CASSQGQGGQPQHF; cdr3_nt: TGCGCCAGCAGCCAAGGACAGGGAGGCCAGCCCCAGCATTTT
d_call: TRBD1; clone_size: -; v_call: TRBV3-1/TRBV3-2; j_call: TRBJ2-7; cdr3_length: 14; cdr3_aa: CASSQGTGEGEQYF; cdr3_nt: TGTGCCAGCAGCCAAGGGACAGGGGAAGGCGAGCAGTACTTC
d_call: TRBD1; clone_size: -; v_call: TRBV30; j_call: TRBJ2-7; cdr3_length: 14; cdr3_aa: CAWSVATGEDEQYF; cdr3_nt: TGTGCCTGGAGTGTTGCGACAGGGGAGGACGAGCAGTACTTC
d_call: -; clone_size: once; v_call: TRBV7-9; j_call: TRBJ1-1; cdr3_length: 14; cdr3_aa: CASSRDSLNTEAFF; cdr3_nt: TGTGCCAGCAGCCGTGACTCGTTGAACACTGAAGCTTTCTTT
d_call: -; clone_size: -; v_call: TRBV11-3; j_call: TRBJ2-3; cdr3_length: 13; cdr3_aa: CASSLDQTDTQYF; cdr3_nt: TGTGCCAGCAGCTTAGACCAGACAGATACGCAGTATTTT
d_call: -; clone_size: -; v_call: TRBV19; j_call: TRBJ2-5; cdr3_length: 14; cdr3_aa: CASSILGEQETQYF; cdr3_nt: TGTGCCAGTAGTATATTAGGGGAACAAGAGACCCAGTACTTC
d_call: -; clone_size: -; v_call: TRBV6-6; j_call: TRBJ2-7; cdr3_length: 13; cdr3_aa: CAAGLGRSYEQYF; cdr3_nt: TGTGCCGCAGGGCTCGGGCGGTCCTACGAGCAGTACTTC
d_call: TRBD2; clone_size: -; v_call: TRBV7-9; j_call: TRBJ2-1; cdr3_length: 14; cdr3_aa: CASSLDPSGDEQFF; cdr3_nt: TGTGCCAGCAGCTTAGATCCTAGCGGGGATGAGCAGTTCTTC
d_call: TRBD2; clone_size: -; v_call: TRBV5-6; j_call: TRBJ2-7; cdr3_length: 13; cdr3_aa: CASNPRGGYEQYF; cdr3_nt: TGTGCCAGCAACCCACGGGGGGGCTACGAGCAGTACTTC
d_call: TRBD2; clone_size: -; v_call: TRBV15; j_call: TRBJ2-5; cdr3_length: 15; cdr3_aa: CATSRHGGEGKTQYF; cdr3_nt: TGTGCCACCAGCAGACACGGGGGGGAGGGAAAGACCCAGTACTTC
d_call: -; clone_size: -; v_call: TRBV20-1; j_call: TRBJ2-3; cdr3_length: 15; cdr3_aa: CSASEWTTSTDTQYF; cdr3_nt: TGCAGTGCTAGTGAGTGGACAACTAGCACAGATACGCAGTATTTT
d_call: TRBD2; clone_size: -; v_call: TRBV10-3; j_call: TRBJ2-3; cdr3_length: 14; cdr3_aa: CAISESSSGNTQYF; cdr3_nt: TGTGCCATCAGTGAGTCATCTAGCGGGAATACGCAGTATTTT
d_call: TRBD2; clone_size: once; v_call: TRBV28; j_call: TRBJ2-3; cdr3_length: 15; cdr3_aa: CASNLAGGLGDTQYF; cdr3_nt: TGTGCCAGCAATCTTGCGGGAGGTCTCGGAGATACGCAGTATTTT